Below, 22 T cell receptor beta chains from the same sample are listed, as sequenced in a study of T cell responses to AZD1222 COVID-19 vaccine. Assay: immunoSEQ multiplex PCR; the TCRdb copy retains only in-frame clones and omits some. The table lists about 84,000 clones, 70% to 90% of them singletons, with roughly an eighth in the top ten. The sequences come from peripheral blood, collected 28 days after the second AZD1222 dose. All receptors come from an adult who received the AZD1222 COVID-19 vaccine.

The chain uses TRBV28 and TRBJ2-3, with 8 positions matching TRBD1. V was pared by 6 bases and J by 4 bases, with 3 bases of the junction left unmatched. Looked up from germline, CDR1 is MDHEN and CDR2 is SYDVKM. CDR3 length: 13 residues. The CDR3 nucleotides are TGTGCCAGCAGAAGACAGGGGTCAGATACGCAGTATTTT. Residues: CASRRQGSDTQYF.

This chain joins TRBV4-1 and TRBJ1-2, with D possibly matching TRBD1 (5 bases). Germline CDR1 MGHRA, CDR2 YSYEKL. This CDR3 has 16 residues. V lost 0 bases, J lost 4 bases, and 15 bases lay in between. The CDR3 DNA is TGCGCCAGCAGCCAAGATCGATGGGGGGACTCCTATGGCTACACCTTC. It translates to CASSQDRWGDSYGYTF.

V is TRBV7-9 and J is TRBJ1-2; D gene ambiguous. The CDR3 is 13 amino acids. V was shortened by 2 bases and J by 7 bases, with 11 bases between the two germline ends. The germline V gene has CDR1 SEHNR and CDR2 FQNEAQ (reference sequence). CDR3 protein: CASSLTSLVGYTF. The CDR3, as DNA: TGTGCCAGCAGCTTAACGTCTCTGGTTGGCTACACCTTC. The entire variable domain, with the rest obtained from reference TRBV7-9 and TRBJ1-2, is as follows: DTGVSQNPRHKITKRGQNVTFRCDPISEHNRLYWYRQTLGQGPEFLTYFQNEAQLEKSRLLSDRFSAERPKGSFSTLEIQRTEQGDSAMYLCASSLTSLVGYTFGSGTRLTVV.

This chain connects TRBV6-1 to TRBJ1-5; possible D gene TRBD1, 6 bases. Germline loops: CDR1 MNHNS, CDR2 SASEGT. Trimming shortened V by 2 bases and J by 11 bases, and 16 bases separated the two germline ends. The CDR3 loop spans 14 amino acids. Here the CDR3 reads CASSERGGRSAQHF. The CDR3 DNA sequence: TGTGCCAGCAGTGAAAGAGGGGGGCGATCAGCCCAGCATTTT.

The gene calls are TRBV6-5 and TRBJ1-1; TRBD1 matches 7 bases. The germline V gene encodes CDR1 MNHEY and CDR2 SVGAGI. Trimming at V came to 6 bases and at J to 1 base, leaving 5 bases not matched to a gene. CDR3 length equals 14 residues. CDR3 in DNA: TGTGCCAGCAGCTCCGGGACAGCGAACACTGAAGCTTTCTTT. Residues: CASSSGTANTEAFF.

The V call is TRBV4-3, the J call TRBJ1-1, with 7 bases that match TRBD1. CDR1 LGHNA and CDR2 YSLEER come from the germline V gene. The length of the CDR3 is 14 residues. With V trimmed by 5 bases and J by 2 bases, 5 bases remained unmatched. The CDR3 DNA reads TGCGCCAGCAGCTGGACAGGCGCCAACACTGAAGCTTTCTTT. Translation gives CASSWTGANTEAFF.

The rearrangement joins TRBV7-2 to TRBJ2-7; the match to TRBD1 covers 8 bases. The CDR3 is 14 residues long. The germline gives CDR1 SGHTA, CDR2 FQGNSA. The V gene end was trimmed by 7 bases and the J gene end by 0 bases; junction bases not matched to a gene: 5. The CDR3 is CASKDRASSYEQYF. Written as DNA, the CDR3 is TGTGCCAGCAAGGACAGGGCCTCCTCCTACGAGCAGTACTTC. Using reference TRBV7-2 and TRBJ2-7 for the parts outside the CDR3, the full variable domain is GAGVSQSPSNKVTEKGKDVELRCDPISGHTALYWYRQSLGQGLEFLIYFQGNSAPDKSGLPSDRFSAERTGGSVSTLTIQRTQQEDSAVYLCASKDRASSYEQYFGPGTRLTVT.

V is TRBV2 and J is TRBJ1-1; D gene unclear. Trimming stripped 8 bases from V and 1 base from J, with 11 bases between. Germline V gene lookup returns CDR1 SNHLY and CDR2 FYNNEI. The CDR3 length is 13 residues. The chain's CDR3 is CASEEEPNTEAFF. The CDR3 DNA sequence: TGTGCCAGCGAGGAGGAGCCGAACACTGAAGCTTTCTTT.

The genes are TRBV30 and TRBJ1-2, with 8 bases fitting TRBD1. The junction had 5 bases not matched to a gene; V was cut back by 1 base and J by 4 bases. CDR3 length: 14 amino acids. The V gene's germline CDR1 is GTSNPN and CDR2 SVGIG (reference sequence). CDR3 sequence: CAWSGTGLGYGYTF. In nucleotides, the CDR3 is TGTGCCTGGAGTGGGACAGGGTTAGGCTATGGCTACACCTTC.

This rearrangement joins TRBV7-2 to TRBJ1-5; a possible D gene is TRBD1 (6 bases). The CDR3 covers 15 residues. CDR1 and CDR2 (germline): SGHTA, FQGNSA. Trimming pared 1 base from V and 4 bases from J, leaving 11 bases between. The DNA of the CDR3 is TGTGCCAGCAGCTTAGGGGCAGGGGTAAATCAGCCCCAGCATTTT. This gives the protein CASSLGAGVNQPQHF.

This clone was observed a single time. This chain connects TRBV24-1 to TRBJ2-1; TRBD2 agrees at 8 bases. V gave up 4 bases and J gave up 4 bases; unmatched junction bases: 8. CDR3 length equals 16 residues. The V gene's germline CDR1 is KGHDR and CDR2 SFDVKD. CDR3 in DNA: TGTGCCACCAGTGACCCCGGGACTAGACCATACAATGAGCAGTTCTTC. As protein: CATSDPGTRPYNEQFF.

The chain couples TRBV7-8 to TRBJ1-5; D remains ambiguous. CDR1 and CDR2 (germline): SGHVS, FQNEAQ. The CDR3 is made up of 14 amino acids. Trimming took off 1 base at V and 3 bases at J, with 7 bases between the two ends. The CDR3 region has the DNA TGTGCCAGCAGCTTAGGGAGGTCCAATCAGCCCCAGCATTTT. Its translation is CASSLGRSNQPQHF.

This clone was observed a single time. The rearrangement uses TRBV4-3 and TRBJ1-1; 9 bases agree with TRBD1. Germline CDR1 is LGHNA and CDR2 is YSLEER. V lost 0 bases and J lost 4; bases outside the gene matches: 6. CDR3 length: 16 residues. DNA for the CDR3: TGCGCCAGCAGCCAAGAAGGGACAGGGTCGGTCACTGAAGCTTTCTTT. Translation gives CASSQEGTGSVTEAFF.

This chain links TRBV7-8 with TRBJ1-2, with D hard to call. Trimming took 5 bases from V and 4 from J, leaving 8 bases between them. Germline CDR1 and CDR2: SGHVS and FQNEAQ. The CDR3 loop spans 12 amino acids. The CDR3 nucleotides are TGTGCCAGCAGCCCGGAGGGCTATGGCTACACCTTC. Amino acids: CASSPEGYGYTF.

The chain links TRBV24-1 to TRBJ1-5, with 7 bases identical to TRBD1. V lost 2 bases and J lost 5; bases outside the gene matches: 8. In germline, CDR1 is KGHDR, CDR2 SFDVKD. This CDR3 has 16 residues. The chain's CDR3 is CATSDSRDRLHQPQHF. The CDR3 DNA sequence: TGTGCCACCAGTGATTCAAGGGACAGACTCCATCAGCCCCAGCATTTT.

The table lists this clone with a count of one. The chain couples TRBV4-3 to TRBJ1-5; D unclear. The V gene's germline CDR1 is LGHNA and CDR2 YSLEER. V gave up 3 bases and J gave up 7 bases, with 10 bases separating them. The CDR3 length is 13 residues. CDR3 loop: CASSQSLGQPQHF. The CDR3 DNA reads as TGCGCCAGCAGCCAGTCCCTGGGGCAGCCCCAGCATTTT.

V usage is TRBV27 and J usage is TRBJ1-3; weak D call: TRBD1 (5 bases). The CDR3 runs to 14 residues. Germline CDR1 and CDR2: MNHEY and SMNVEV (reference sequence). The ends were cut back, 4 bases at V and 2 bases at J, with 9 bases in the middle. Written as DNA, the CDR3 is TGTGCCAGCAGTTCCCGGGGGGCTGGAAACACCATATATTTT. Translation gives CASSSRGAGNTIYF.

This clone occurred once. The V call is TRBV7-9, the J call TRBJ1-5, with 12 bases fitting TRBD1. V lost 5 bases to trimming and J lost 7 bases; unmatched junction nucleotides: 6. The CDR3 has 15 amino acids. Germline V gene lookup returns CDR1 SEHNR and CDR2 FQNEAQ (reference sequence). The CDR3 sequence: CASSPGQGALQPQHF. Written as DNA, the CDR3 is TGTGCCAGCAGCCCGGGACAGGGGGCTTTGCAGCCCCAGCATTTT.

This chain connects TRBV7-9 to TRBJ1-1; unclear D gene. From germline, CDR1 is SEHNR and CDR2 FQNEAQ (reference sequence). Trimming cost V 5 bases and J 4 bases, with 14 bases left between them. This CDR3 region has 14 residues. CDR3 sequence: CASSPLAGFTEAFF. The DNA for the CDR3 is TGTGCCAGCAGCCCCTTGGCGGGGTTCACTGAAGCTTTCTTT.

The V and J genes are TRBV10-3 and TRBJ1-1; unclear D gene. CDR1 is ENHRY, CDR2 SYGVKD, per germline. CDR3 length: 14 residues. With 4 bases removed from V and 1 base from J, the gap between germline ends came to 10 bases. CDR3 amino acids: CAISAGGGNTEAFF. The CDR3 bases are TGTGCCATCAGTGCGGGCGGTGGGAACACTGAAGCTTTCTTT.

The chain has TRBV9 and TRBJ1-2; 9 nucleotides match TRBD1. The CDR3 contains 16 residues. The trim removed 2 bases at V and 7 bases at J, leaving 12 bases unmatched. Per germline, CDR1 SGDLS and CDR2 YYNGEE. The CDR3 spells CASSVSRDRVTRGYTF. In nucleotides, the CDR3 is TGTGCCAGCAGCGTGAGCCGGGACAGGGTGACGCGTGGCTACACCTTC.

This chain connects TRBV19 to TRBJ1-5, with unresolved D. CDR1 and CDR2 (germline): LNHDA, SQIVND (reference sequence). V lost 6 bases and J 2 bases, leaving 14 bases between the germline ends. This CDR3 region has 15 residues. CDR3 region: CASRTTMGGNQPQHF. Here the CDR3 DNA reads TGTGCCAGTAGGACGACCATGGGAGGCAATCAGCCCCAGCATTTT.